Each of the 5 T cell receptor beta chains below was sequenced from the same sample in a study of shared clonotypes between healthy human individuals. Measured with immunoSEQ multiplex PCR; TCRdb has only the in-frame clones, and not every one. The sample lists hundreds of thousands of clones; roughly 98% were seen once. Naive CD8 isolation took CD45RO-negative cells positively selected for CCR7 and excluded terminally differentiated effector memory CD45RA+ cells. Sequencing was performed on naive CD8+ T cells sorted from blood. These TCRs come from a man aged 25-45 years in good health.

In this sample, this clone turned up once. The genes are TRBV11-2 and TRBJ1-2; 10 nucleotides align to TRBD1. This CDR3 contains 16 residues. V shed 5 bases and J 3 bases; nucleotides not matched to a gene: 9. Germline V gene lookup returns CDR1 SGHAT and CDR2 FQNNGV. The CDR3 DNA sequence: TGTGCCAGCAGCAACCGCCCCGGGACAGGGGACTATGGCTACACCTTC. It encodes CASSNRPGTGDYGYTF.

V usage is TRBV7-9 and J usage is TRBJ2-2, with 12 bases lining up with TRBD2. The CDR3 consists of 16 residues. V shed 5 bases, J shed 6 bases, and the junction held 7 bases outside the gene matches. Germline CDR1 reads SEHNR; CDR2 reads FQNEAQ (reference sequence). The CDR3 is CASSGRLAGVSGELFF. Written as DNA, the CDR3 is TGTGCCAGCAGCGGACGACTAGCGGGAGTGTCCGGGGAGCTGTTTTTT.

J is TRBJ2-7 and V is TRBV7-9, with D perhaps matching TRBD1 (6 bases). Trimming cost V 1 base and J 3 bases, with 10 bases left between them. The CDR3 is 14 amino acids. Germline CDR1 and CDR2: SEHNR and FQNEAQ (reference sequence). DNA of the CDR3: TGTGCCAGCAGCTTAGGTGGGACAAACTACGAGCAGTACTTC. This translates into CASSLGGTNYEQYF.

The chain couples TRBV15 to TRBJ2-7; 10 bases line up with TRBD1. CDR3 size: 14 residues. V lost 1 base to trimming and J lost 6 bases; unmatched junction nucleotides: 3. The germline CDR1 and CDR2 sequences are LNHNV and YYDKDF (reference sequence). The CDR3 DNA reads TGTGCCACCAGCAGAGGGACAGGGGGAAGCGAGCAGTACTTC. Its protein product is CATSRGTGGSEQYF.

The V call is TRBV6-6, the J call TRBJ2-3; TRBD2 aligns across 11 bases. The V gene's germline CDR1 is MNHNY and CDR2 SVGAGI (reference sequence). The CDR3 runs 16 residues. J gave up 5 bases and V 0 bases, and 4 bases lay outside the gene matches. The CDR3 DNA reads as TGTGCCAGCAGTTACTCCCCTAGCGGGAGGTTAGATACGCAGTATTTT. Translating it yields CASSYSPSGRLDTQYF.